The present entry profiles one T cell receptor (beta chain) with its context. The target antigen is unknown. The conserved phenylalanine or tryptophan is not found at the CDR3 terminus, so this likely reflects a read error. This sample is drawn from a study of tumor and adjacent non-tumor tissue in lung cancer. Broader study findings: Top 100 clones took a larger repertoire share in normal lung.

The library came from three nested PCR rounds adapted from ARM-PCR protocols. MiXCR, applied by TCRdb to the multiplex PCR reads, yields one record per CDR3 protein. The table records under 250,000 distinct CDR3 sequences, around 71% of them present only once. The template was RNA from unsorted bulk tissue. The source is a man aged 60 to 69 with non-small cell lung cancer. The sequencing input was lung tumor tissue.

The DNA for the CDR3 is TGTGCCAGCAGCTTATTCCCTCTACGCACTAGTTTAGCGGACAATGAACAGTTCCTC. It translates to CASSLFPLRTSLADNEQFL. This chain links TRBV11-3 with TRBJ2-1; the D gene is possibly TRBD2 (6 bases). CDR1 is SGHNT, CDR2 YENEEA, per germline. This CDR3 is 19 amino acids long.